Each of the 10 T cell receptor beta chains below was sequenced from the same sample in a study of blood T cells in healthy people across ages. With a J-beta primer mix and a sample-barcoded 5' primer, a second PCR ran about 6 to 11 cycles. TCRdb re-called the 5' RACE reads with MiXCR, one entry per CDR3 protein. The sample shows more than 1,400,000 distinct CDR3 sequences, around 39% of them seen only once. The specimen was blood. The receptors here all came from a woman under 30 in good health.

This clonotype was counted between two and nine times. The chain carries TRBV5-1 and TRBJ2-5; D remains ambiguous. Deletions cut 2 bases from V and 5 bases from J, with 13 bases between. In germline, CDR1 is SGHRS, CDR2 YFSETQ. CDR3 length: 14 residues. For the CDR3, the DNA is TGCGCCAGCAGCTTTAGTAGCCCTCAGGAGACCCAGTACTTC. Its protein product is CASSFSSPQETQYF. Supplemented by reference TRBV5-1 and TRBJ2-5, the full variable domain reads KAGVTQTPRYLIKTRGQQVTLSCSPISGHRSVSWYQQTPGQGLQFLFEYFSETQRNKGNFPGRFSGRQFSNSRSEMNVSTLELGDSALYLCASSFSSPQETQYFGPGTRLLVL.

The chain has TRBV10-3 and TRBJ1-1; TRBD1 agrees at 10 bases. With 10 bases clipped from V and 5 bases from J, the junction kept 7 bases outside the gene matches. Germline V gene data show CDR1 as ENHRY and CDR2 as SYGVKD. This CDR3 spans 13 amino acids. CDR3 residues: CASKDRGNTEAFF. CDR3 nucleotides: TGTGCCAGTAAGGACAGGGGGAATACTGAAGCTTTCTTT.

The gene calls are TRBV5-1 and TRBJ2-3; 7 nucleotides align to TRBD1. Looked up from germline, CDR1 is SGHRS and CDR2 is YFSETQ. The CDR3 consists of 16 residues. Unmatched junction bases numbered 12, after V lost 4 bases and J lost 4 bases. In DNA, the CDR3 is TGCGCCAGCAGCGCCTCTTGGACAGGCAGATCAGATACGCAGTATTTT. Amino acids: CASSASWTGRSDTQYF.

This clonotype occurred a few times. The CDR3 spells CASSLPLSNQPQHF. The DNA of the CDR3 is TGTGCCAGCAGTCTACCATTGAGCAATCAGCCCCAGCATTTT. This chain joins TRBV12-3 or TRBV12-4 and TRBJ1-5; D ambiguous. CDR3 length: 14 amino acids. V lost 5 bases and J 1 base, leaving 9 bases between the germline ends.

The CDR3 loop is CASRSIHEQYF. The CDR3 coding sequence is TGTGCCAGCAGATCGATCCACGAGCAGTACTTC. J is TRBJ2-7 and V is TRBV11-2; no definite D call. V shed 6 bases and J shed 5 bases, with 8 bases lying between them. CDR1 SGHAT and CDR2 FQNNGV come from the germline V gene. The CDR3 is 11 amino acids.

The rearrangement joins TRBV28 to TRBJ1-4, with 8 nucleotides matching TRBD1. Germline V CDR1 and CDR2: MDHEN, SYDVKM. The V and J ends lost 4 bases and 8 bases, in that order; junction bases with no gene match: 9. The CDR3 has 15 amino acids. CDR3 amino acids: CASSSADRVYEKLFF. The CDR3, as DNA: TGTGCCAGCAGTTCAGCGGACAGGGTTTACGAAAAACTGTTTTTT.

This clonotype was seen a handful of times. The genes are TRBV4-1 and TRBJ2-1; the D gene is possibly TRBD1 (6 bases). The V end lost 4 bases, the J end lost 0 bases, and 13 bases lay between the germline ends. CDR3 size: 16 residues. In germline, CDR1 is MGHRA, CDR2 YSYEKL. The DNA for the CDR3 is TGCGCCAGCAGCCCTACAGGGAGTCCCTCCTACAATGAGCAGTTCTTC. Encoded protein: CASSPTGSPSYNEQFF.

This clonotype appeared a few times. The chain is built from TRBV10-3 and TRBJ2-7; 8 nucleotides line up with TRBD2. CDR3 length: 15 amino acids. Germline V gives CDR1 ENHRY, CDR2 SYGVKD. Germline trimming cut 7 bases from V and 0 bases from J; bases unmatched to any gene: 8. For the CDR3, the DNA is TGTGCCATCAAGGGTGGACTAGCAACCTCCTACGAGCAGTACTTC. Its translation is CAIKGGLATSYEQYF.

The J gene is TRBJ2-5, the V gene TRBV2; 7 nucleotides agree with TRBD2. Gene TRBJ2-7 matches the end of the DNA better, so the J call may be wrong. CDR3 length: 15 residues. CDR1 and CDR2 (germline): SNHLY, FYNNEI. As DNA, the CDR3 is TGTGCCAGCAGTGGACAGCGGGGCGCTTACTACGAGCAGTACTTC. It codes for CASSGQRGAYYEQYF.

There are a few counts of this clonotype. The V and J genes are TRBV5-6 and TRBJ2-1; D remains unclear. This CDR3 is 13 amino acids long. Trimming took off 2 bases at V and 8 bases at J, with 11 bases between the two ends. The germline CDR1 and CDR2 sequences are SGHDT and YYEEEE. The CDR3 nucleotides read TGTGCCAGCAGCTTCGGAAGGGAAGATGAGCAGTTCTTC. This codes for CASSFGREDEQFF.